Listed below are T cell receptor beta chains from one sample, sequenced in a study of shared clonotypes between healthy human individuals. Clones were read by immunoSEQ multiplex PCR, and TCRdb kept only the in-frame ones, dropping some. The table records 640,000 or so clones, roughly 78% of them present only once. Sequenced material: memory CD4+ T cells sorted from blood. The receptor set was obtained from a woman in her 30s in good health. Both conserved end residues are part of each CDR3. D genes are given only for firm matches. Rows give clone size only sometimes, using once, few, many, or a class for an expanded clone.

clone_size | d_call | j_call | v_call | cdr3_aa | cdr3_nt
. | . | TRBJ1-1 | TRBV6-4 | CASSDSSPINTEAFF | TGTGCCAGCAGTGACTCGAGCCCAATTAACACTGAAGCTTTCTTT
. | TRBD1 | TRBJ1-1 | TRBV28 | CASSLSPVGTVTEAFF | TGTGCCAGCAGTTTATCGCCGGTAGGGACAGTCACTGAAGCTTTCTTT
. | TRBD2 | TRBJ2-2 | TRBV7-9 | CASSPGLAETGELFF | TGTGCCAGCAGCCCGGGACTAGCTGAGACCGGGGAGCTGTTTTTT
. | . | TRBJ2-7 | TRBV19 | CASSGAQIKSSYEQYF | TGTGCCAGTAGTGGTGCACAGATCAAGAGCTCCTACGAGCAGTACTTC
. | TRBD2 | TRBJ2-7 | TRBV7-2 | CASSLTGGRALGYEQYF | TGTGCCAGCAGCTTAACTGGCGGGAGGGCCCTCGGTTACGAGCAGTACTTC
. | TRBD2 | TRBJ2-1 | TRBV14 | CASSHTSGVYNEQFF | TGTGCCAGCAGCCACACTAGCGGGGTATACAATGAGCAGTTCTTC
once | TRBD2 | TRBJ2-7 | TRBV2 | CASSLTSGGTNEQYF | TGTGCCAGCAGTCTGACTAGCGGGGGGACCAACGAGCAGTACTTC
. | . | TRBJ1-2 | TRBV2 | CASRETGGGYGYTF | TGTGCCAGCAGGGAAACAGGCGGGGGATATGGCTACACCTTC
. | . | TRBJ1-2 | TRBV6-6 | CASSTGVWTAYGYTF | TGTGCCAGCAGTACCGGAGTTTGGACAGCCTATGGCTACACCTTC
few | . | TRBJ2-2 | TRBV2 | CASRGRTNTGELFF | TGTGCCAGCAGAGGGCGGACGAACACCGGGGAGCTGTTTTTT
few | . | TRBJ2-1 | TRBV10-3 | CAIRTFEDNEQFF | TGTGCCATCAGGACGTTCGAAGACAATGAGCAGTTCTTC
. | TRBD1 | TRBJ1-4 | TRBV2 | CASSEYNRGSEKLFF | TGTGCCAGCAGTGAATATAACAGGGGGAGTGAAAAACTGTTTTTT
. | . | TRBJ2-3 | TRBV5-6 | CASSPQGLSTDTQYF | TGTGCCAGCAGCCCGCAGGGGCTGAGCACAGATACGCAGTATTTT
. | . | TRBJ1-1 | TRBV18 | CASSPTGSSTEAFF | TGTGCCAGCTCACCTACGGGAAGCAGCACTGAAGCTTTCTTT
many | . | TRBJ1-3 | TRBV25-1 | CASSEYGEAGNTIYF | TGTGCCAGCAGTGAATATGGGGAGGCTGGAAACACCATATATTTT
. | TRBD1 | TRBJ1-4 | TRBV6-6 | CASSGSGQGGEKLFF | TGTGCCAGCAGTGGCTCGGGACAGGGCGGTGAAAAACTGTTTTTT
. | . | TRBJ2-7 | TRBV29-1 | CSAGQLSYEQYF | TGCAGCGCAGGACAGCTATCCTACGAGCAGTACTTC
many | . | TRBJ1-3 | TRBV14 | CASSQWGNTIYF | TGTGCCAGCAGCCAATGGGGAAACACCATATATTTT
. | TRBD1 | TRBJ2-1 | TRBV11-2 | CASSLGGQGGDEQFF | TGTGCCAGCAGCTTAGGTGGACAGGGCGGGGATGAGCAGTTCTTC
. | . | TRBJ1-1 | TRBV19 | CASSRGRMNTEAFF | TGTGCCAGTAGTAGGGGCAGGATGAACACTGAAGCTTTCTTT
few | TRBD1 | TRBJ2-7 | TRBV11-2 | CASSLEGQGAGEQYF | TGTGCCAGCAGCTTAGAGGGACAGGGGGCTGGGGAGCAGTACTTC